This entry concerns a single T cell receptor beta chain. The entry originates in a study of shared clonotypes between healthy human individuals. Study at large: The people who gave samples were a couple of women and a few men aged 18 to 49.

Selected positively for CCR7 and CD45RO-negative, naive CD8 cells excluded terminally differentiated effector memory CD45RA+ cells. The CDR3 spans 15 residues. Germline V lookup: CDR1 LGHNA, CDR2 YSLEER. V was pared by 0 bases and J by 6 bases, with 14 bases between. Sequenced by immunoSEQ multiplex PCR; TCRdb stores in-frame clones only, minus some. The table records around 2.1 million clones, around 93% of them present only once. This sequence joins TRBV4-3 and TRBJ1-2; D gene ambiguous. The sequence came from a young man in good health. Some clones in this sample may be carry-over from other donors' samples. The sequencing input was naive CD8+ T cells from PBMCs. CDR3 bases: TGCGCCAGCAGCCAAGATTTAGGGAAGACGGATGGCTACACCTTC. The encoded protein is CASSQDLGKTDGYTF.